Shown below are 20 T cell receptor beta chains from a single sample sequenced in a study of T cell responses to AZD1222 COVID-19 vaccine. Sequencing used immunoSEQ multiplex PCR; TCRdb keeps in-frame clones, though not all of them. The table lists roughly 50,000 clones, roughly 90% of them singletons. The material sequenced was peripheral blood, taken on day 0 of AZD1222 vaccination. These receptors were taken from an adult in good health.

The chain employs TRBV4-2 and TRBJ2-3; D might be TRBD2 (6 bases). CDR1 and CDR2 (germline): LGHNA, YNFKEQ. V was shortened by 0 bases and J by 0 bases, with 10 bases between the two germline ends. The CDR3 covers 16 residues. In DNA form, the CDR3 reads TGTGCCAGCAGCCAAGATAACAGCGGGAGCACAGATACGCAGTATTTT. Translation: CASSQDNSGSTDTQYF.

The chain links TRBV7-9 to TRBJ1-3; D not certain. Germline V gene data show CDR1 as SEHNR and CDR2 as FQNEAQ (reference sequence). This CDR3 contains 16 residues. With 0 bases removed from V and 2 bases from J, the gap between germline ends came to 11 bases. The CDR3 reads CASSLAWNGPGNTIYF. In nucleotides, the CDR3 is TGTGCCAGCAGCTTAGCCTGGAACGGTCCTGGAAACACCATATATTTT.

The chain employs TRBV7-5 and TRBJ1-2; the table gives TRBD1 as D, unverified against the DNA. TRBV7-5 is a documented pseudogene. This CDR3 is 14 amino acids long. CDR3 loop: CARNRCDRGQSYTF. The DNA for the CDR3 is TGTGCCAGAAATCGTTGCGACAGGGGACAAAGCTACACCTTC.

J is TRBJ1-4 and V is TRBV2; TRBD1 might be the D (6 bases). From germline, CDR1 is SNHLY and CDR2 FYNNEI. This CDR3 is 12 amino acids long. Deletions cut 6 bases from V and 8 bases from J, with 10 bases between. CDR3 sequence reads: CASRTGGEKLFF. The CDR3, as DNA: TGTGCCAGCAGGACAGGTGGAGAAAAACTGTTTTTT. Supplemented by reference TRBV2 and TRBJ1-4, the full variable domain reads EPEVTQTPSHQVTQMGQEVILRCVPISNHLYFYWYRQILGQKVEFLVSFYNNEISEKSEIFDDQFSVERPDGSNFTLKIRSTKLEDSAMYFCASRTGGEKLFFGSGTQLSVL.

The chain employs TRBV6-5 and TRBJ1-1; possibly TRBD1 for D (5 bases). The CDR3 sequence is 13 residues long. Between the trimmed V and J ends, which lost 10 bases and 1 base, there was a span of 13 bases. Germline V CDR1 and CDR2: MNHEY, SVGAGI. This chain's CDR3 is CATDGTGNTEAFF. CDR3 coding DNA: TGTGCCACCGATGGGACGGGGAACACTGAAGCTTTCTTT.

This rearrangement joins TRBV10-3 to TRBJ2-7; TRBD1 might be the D (6 bases). The CDR3 loop spans 13 amino acids. The germline V gene has CDR1 ENHRY and CDR2 SYGVKD. V lost 6 bases, J lost 6 bases, and 15 bases lay in between. CDR3 region: CAISESTGVEQYF. DNA of the CDR3: TGTGCCATCAGCGAATCGACAGGCGTCGAGCAGTACTTC.

The chain has TRBV18 and TRBJ2-1, with 8 bases aligning to TRBD2. Germline values: CDR1 KGHSH, CDR2 LQKENI. The CDR3 length is 15 residues. V dropped 7 bases and J dropped 4; count of bases not matched to a gene: 9. The chain's CDR3 is CASWSSTSGYNEQFF. The CDR3 DNA sequence: TGTGCCAGCTGGTCCTCCACTAGCGGATACAATGAGCAGTTCTTC.

V is TRBV7-2 and J is TRBJ2-1; 13 bases are shared with TRBD2. This CDR3 comprises 16 residues. Germline CDR1 is SGHTA and CDR2 is FQGNSA. V was pared by 1 base and J by 5 bases, with 2 bases of the junction left unmatched. CDR3 coding DNA: TGTGCCAGCAGCTTAGTAGGGACTAGCGGGGACAATGAGCAGTTCTTC. Its translation is CASSLVGTSGDNEQFF.

The chain uses TRBV7-2 and TRBJ2-7; 7 bases match TRBD2. V was clipped by 5 bases and J by 1 base; unmatched bases: 5. CDR3 length: 14 amino acids. The germline V gene encodes CDR1 SGHTA and CDR2 FQGNSA. CDR3 in DNA: TGTGCCAGCAGCCTAGGACTAGTTTCCTACGAGCAGTACTTC. Protein sequence: CASSLGLVSYEQYF.

The CDR3 loop is CASSRGTSGSVEQYF. The CDR3 bases are TGTGCCAGCAGTCGGGGGACTAGCGGCTCGGTGGAGCAGTACTTC. The chain employs TRBV28 and TRBJ2-7, with 11 bases identical to TRBD2. This CDR3 has 15 residues. J was trimmed by 7 bases and V by 5 bases; bases with no gene match: 10. Germline V gene sequence: CDR1 MDHEN, CDR2 SYDVKM.

The chain couples TRBV5-1 to TRBJ2-1; 8 nucleotides align to TRBD2. CDR1 is SGHRS, CDR2 YFSETQ, per germline. After removal of 5 bases from V and 6 bases from J, the junction contained 10 bases not matched to a gene. The CDR3 consists of 15 residues. The CDR3 sequence is CASSSDSGSGNEQFF. DNA for the CDR3: TGCGCCAGCAGTTCCGACAGCGGGAGTGGCAATGAGCAGTTCTTC.

This chain links TRBV6-1 with TRBJ1-4; possibly TRBD1 for D (5 bases). Per the germline V gene, CDR1 is MNHNS and CDR2 is SASEGT. Trimming shortened V by 3 bases and J by 7 bases, and 12 bases separated the two germline ends. The CDR3 contains 14 residues. CDR3 DNA: TGTGCCAGCAGTGACAGGGAAGTCGCTGAAAAACTGTTTTTT. Translated, it gives CASSDREVAEKLFF.

The chain joins TRBV28 to TRBJ1-1; 7 nucleotides align to TRBD1. CDR3 length equals 15 residues. The V gene's germline CDR1 is MDHEN and CDR2 SYDVKM. The trim removed 1 base at V and 0 bases at J, leaving 2 bases unmatched. Here the CDR3 reads CASSLYGTVNTEAFF. In nucleotides, the CDR3 is TGTGCCAGCAGTTTATACGGGACAGTGAACACTGAAGCTTTCTTT.

The CDR3 DNA reads as TGCGCCAGCAGCTCTGGACCATCGGAGAACATTCAGTACTTC. As protein: CASSSGPSENIQYF. The rearrangement joins TRBV5-1 to TRBJ2-4; D gene uncertain. Per germline, CDR1 SGHRS and CDR2 YFSETQ. The CDR3 is 14 amino acids. Trimming removed 3 bases at V and 7 bases at J, with 14 bases between.

The V and J genes are TRBV11-2 and TRBJ2-1; 11 bases are a match to TRBD2. V shed 2 bases and J 3 bases; nucleotides not matched to a gene: 9. The CDR3 has 18 amino acids. Germline V gene lookup returns CDR1 SGHAT and CDR2 FQNNGV. The CDR3 here is CASSLIVTSGSLYNEQFF. The CDR3 DNA reads TGTGCCAGCAGCTTAATCGTCACTAGCGGGAGTCTCTACAATGAGCAGTTCTTC.

The gene calls are TRBV5-1 and TRBJ2-1; possible D gene TRBD2, 6 bases. V lost 3 bases and J lost 8, with 15 bases in between. This CDR3 has 14 amino acids. Germline CDR1 is SGHRS and CDR2 is YFSETQ. The CDR3 nucleotides read TGCGCCAGCAGCTCGGAGGGCCGGGGAGATGAGCAGTTCTTC. Protein sequence: CASSSEGRGDEQFF.

The genes are TRBV28 and TRBJ1-5, with no clear D. CDR3 size: 13 residues. Germline V gene sequence: CDR1 MDHEN, CDR2 SYDVKM. V was clipped by 6 bases and J by 5 bases, with 11 bases between them. This CDR3 reads CASSPDGYQPQHF. The CDR3 nucleotides are TGTGCCAGCAGCCCAGACGGATATCAGCCCCAGCATTTT.

The gene calls are TRBV10-2 and TRBJ1-5, with no clear D. Germline V gene data show CDR1 as WSHSY and CDR2 as SAAADI. This CDR3 comprises 15 residues. The V end lost 1 base, the J end lost 0 bases, and 7 bases lay between the germline ends. CDR3 sequence (DNA): TGCGCCAGCAGTGAGTTGACTTCTAGCAATCAGCCCCAGCATTTT. As protein: CASSELTSSNQPQHF.

V gene TRBV11-3 combines with J gene TRBJ2-1, with TRBD2 as a possible D gene (5 bases). This CDR3 has 15 residues. Germline lookup yields CDR1 SGHNT and CDR2 YENEEA. V lost 5 bases to trimming and J lost 7 bases, with 18 bases between them. The CDR3 region is CASSPRPGGWNEQFF. CDR3 nucleotide sequence: TGTGCCAGCAGCCCCAGGCCCGGAGGATGGAATGAGCAGTTCTTC. Based on the CDR3 plus reference TRBV11-3 and TRBJ2-1, the full variable domain is EAGVVQSPRYKIIEKKQPVAFWCNPISGHNTLYWYLQNLGQGPELLIRYENEEAVDDSQLPKDRFSAERLKGVDSTLKIQPAELGDSAVYLCASSPRPGGWNEQFFGPGTRLTVL.

DNA of the CDR3: TGTGCCAGCAGCTCCCCATCCCTAGCGGGAGCGGCCATTCAGTACTTC. It specifies CASSSPSLAGAAIQYF. The genes are TRBV11-2 and TRBJ2-4; 10 bases align to TRBD2. The CDR3 runs 16 residues. Germline V gene sequence: CDR1 SGHAT, CDR2 FQNNGV. Trimming at V came to 4 bases and at J to 9 bases, leaving 12 bases not matched to a gene. The entire variable domain, with the rest obtained from reference TRBV11-2 and TRBJ2-4, is as follows: EAGVAQSPRYKIIEKRQSVAFWCNPISGHATLYWYQQILGQGPKLLIQFQNNGVVDDSQLPKDRFSAERLKGVDSTLKIQPAKLEDSAVYLCASSSPSLAGAAIQYFGAGTRLSVL.